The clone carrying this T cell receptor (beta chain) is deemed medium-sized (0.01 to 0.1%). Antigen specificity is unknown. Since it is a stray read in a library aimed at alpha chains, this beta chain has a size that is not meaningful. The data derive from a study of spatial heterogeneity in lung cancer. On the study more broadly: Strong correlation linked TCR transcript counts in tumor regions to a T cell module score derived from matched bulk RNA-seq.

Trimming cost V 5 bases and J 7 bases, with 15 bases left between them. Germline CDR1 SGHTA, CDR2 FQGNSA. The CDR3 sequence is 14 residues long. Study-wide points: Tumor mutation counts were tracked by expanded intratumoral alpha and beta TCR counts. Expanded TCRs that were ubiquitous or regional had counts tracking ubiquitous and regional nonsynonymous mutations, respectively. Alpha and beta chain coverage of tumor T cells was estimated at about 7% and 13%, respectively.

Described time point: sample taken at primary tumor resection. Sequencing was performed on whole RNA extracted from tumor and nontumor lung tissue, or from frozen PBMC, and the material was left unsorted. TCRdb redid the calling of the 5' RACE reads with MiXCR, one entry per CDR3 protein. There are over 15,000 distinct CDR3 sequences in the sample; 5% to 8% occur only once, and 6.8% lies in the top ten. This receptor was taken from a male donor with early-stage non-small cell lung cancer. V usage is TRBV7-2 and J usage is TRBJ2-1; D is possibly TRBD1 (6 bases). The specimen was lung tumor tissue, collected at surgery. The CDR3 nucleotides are TGTGCCAGCAGCAAAGGTGGACAGATGAATGAGCAGTTCTTC. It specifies CASSKGGQMNEQFF.